This is a list of T cell receptor beta chains from one sample in a study of shared clonotypes between healthy human individuals. Sequencing was performed with immunoSEQ multiplex PCR; in TCRdb, only in-frame clones are kept and a portion is missing. The repertoire holds some 2.1 million clones, roughly 96% seen once, with 0.1% to 0.15% in the top ten. The sequenced sample consisted of naive CD4+ T cells sorted from blood. Source of these receptors: a man aged 18 to 30 in good health. Both conserved end residues are part of each CDR3. D genes are given only for firm matches. Size values are once, few and many counts, or a class for expanded clones, and some rows have none.

v_gene	j_gene	d_gene	abundance	CDR3nt	CDR3aa
TRBV29-1	TRBJ2-1	-	-	TGCAGCGTCGCAGGGGGGAATAACAATGAGCAGTTCTTC	CSVAGGNNNEQFF
TRBV5-1	TRBJ2-1	TRBD2	once	TGCGCCAGCAGCATCGGGACTAGCGGGAGTAATGAGCAGTTCTTC	CASSIGTSGSNEQFF
TRBV10-3	TRBJ1-4	TRBD1	-	TGTGCCATCGGACAGGGGAGAGAGGAAAAACTGTTTTTT	CAIGQGREEKLFF
TRBV7-3	TRBJ2-3	-	-	TGTGCCAGCAGCTTTACAGGGTCGGATACGCAGTATTTT	CASSFTGSDTQYF
TRBV7-2	TRBJ2-1	-	-	TGTGCCAGCAGCTTCCTTTCCGGGTCTAACTCCTACAATGAGCAGTTCTTC	CASSFLSGSNSYNEQFF
TRBV6-7	TRBJ2-2	TRBD2	-	TGTGCCAGCAGTTACTCGAATAGCAGAAGTAGCGGGGGGGCCTCCAGGGAGCTGTTTTTT	CASSYSNSRSSGGASRELFF
TRBV30	TRBJ1-1	-	-	TGTGCCTGGAGAACGGGACTTCTTGTCATGAACACTGAAGCTTTCTTT	CAWRTGLLVMNTEAFF
TRBV6-1	TRBJ1-1	-	-	TGTGCCAGCAGTGAAAATTGGCCTACTGAAGCTTTCTTT	CASSENWPTEAFF
TRBV14	TRBJ2-7	-	-	TGCGCCAGCAGCCAAGGCGTAGCAGGACGCTACGAGCAGTACTTC	CASSQGVAGRYEQYF
TRBV4-1	TRBJ2-5	TRBD1	-	TGCGCCAGCAGCCGGGGGACAGGGGGATCTCTCCTCAAAGAGACCCAGTACTTC	CASSRGTGGSLLKETQYF
TRBV27	TRBJ1-2	-	-	TGTGCCAGCAGGGGGCTTGGGGGGGGCAACTATGGCTACACCTTC	CASRGLGGGNYGYTF
TRBV5-1	TRBJ2-1	TRBD2	once	TGCGCCAGCAGAGATGGACTAGCGGGAGTTTATGAGCAGTTCTTC	CASRDGLAGVYEQFF
TRBV5-1	TRBJ1-3	-	-	TGCGCCAGCAGCTTGGAGCGGGGCCTCTCTGGAAACACCATATATTTT	CASSLERGLSGNTIYF
TRBV6-1	TRBJ2-3	-	-	TGTGCCAGCACTTTGGGAGCCCCCTCAGATACGCAGTATTTT	CASTLGAPSDTQYF
TRBV11-2	TRBJ1-6	-	-	TGTGCCAGCAGCTTCGGGACGCTGGAGAGTTCACCCCTCCACTTT	CASSFGTLESSPLHF
TRBV5-8	TRBJ2-7	TRBD1	once	TGTGCCAGCAGCTGGGCCGGGACAGGAAAATACGAGCAGTACTTC	CASSWAGTGKYEQYF
TRBV6-6	TRBJ2-7	-	-	TGTGCCAGCAGTTACTCGATCGACTACGAGCAGTACTTC	CASSYSIDYEQYF
TRBV10-2	TRBJ1-5	TRBD1	-	TGCGCCAGCAGCCGGGACAGAAATCAGCCCCAGCATTTT	CASSRDRNQPQHF
TRBV2	TRBJ2-2	TRBD1	once	TGTGCCAGCAGAGAACAGGGGGCAGGCACCGGGGAGCTGTTTTTT	CASREQGAGTGELFF
TRBV7-6	TRBJ1-6	-	-	TGTGCCAGCAGCTTGCTCCCGCCGGGGTCCGATAATTCACCCCTCCACTTT	CASSLLPPGSDNSPLHF
TRBV2	TRBJ2-7	-	-	TGTGCCAGCAGTGAACCCGGAACCGCTTTCGAGCAGTACTTC	CASSEPGTAFEQYF
TRBV27	TRBJ2-1	TRBD2	-	TGTGCCAGCAGTTTAAATGCGGGGGGGTACAATGAGCAGTTCTTC	CASSLNAGGYNEQFF